This entry concerns a single T cell receptor (beta chain). Its antigen is not known. Sequenced by immunoSEQ multiplex PCR; TCRdb stores in-frame clones only, minus some. The sample consists of 160,000 or so clones, approximately 86% of them appearing once. These data belong to a study of cytomegalovirus exposure and HLA in healthy donors. In germline, CDR1 is KGHSH, CDR2 LQKENI. CDR3 length: 15 residues. Trimming left V 1 base short and J 2 bases short, with 9 bases between. Study-level findings and limits: Specificity for CMV antigens was confirmed in vitro for a few of the CMV-associated chains.

The chain has TRBV18 and TRBJ1-5; D gene ambiguous. The sequenced material came from PBMCs. This receptor was identified in a man aged 18 to 30 in good health and CMV-seropositive. CDR3 sequence: CASSPQGAGNQPQHF. The CDR3 DNA sequence: TGTGCCAGCTCACCACAGGGAGCTGGCAATCAGCCCCAGCATTTT. Filled out from reference TRBV18 and TRBJ1-5, the complete variable domain reads NAGVMQNPRHLVRRRGQEARLRCSPMKGHSHVYWYRQLPEEGLKFMVYLQKENIIDESGMPKERFSAEFPKEGPSILRIQQVVRGDSAAYFCASSPQGAGNQPQHFGDGTRLSIL.